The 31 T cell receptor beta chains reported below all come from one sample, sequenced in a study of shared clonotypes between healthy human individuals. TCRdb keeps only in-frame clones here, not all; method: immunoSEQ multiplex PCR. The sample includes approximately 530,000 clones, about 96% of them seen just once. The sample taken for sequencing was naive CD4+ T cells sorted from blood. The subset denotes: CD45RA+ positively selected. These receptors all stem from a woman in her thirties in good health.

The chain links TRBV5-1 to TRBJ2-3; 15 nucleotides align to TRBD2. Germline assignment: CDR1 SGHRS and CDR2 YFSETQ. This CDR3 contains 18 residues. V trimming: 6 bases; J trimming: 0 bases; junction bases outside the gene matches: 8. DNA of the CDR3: TGCGCCAGCACAGTTGGGACTAGCGGGAGGAGGAGCACAGATACGCAGTATTTT. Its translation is CASTVGTSGRRSTDTQYF.

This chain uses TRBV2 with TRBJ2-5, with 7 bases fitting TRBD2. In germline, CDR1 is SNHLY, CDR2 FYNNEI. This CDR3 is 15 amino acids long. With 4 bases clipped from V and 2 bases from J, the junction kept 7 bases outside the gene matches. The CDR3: CASSGWTRKQETQYF. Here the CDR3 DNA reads TGTGCCAGCAGTGGCTGGACTAGAAAACAAGAGACCCAGTACTTC.

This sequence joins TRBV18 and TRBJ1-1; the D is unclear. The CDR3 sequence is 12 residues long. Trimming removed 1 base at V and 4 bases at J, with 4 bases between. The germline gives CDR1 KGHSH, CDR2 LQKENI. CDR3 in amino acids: CASSPLPTEAFF. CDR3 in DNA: TGTGCCAGCTCACCACTCCCCACTGAAGCTTTCTTT.

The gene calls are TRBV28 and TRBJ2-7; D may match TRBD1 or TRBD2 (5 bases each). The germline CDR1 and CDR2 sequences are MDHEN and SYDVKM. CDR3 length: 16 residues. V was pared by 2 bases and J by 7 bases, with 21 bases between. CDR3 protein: CASSLPSRGPPLEQYF. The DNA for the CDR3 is TGTGCCAGCAGTTTACCTTCTCGGGGACCCCCCTTGGAGCAGTACTTC.

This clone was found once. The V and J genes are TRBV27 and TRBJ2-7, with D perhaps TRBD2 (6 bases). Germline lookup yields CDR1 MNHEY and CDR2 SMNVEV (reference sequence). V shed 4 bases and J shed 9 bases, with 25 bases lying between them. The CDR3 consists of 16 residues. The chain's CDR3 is CASSWRGLANPGSQYF. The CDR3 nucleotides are TGTGCCAGCAGTTGGCGGGGCTTAGCAAACCCCGGGTCGCAGTACTTC.

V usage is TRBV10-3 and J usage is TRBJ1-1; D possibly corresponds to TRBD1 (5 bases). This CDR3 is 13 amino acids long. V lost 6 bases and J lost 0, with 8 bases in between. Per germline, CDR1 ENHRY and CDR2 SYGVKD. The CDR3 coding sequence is TGTGCCATCAGGACAGATTTGAACACTGAAGCTTTCTTT. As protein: CAIRTDLNTEAFF.

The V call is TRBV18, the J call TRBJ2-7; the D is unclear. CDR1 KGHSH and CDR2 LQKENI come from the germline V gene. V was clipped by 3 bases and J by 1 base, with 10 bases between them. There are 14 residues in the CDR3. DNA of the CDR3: TGTGCCAGCTCACCGCAGACTGATTCCTACGAGCAGTACTTC. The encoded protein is CASSPQTDSYEQYF. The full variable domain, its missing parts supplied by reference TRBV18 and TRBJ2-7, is NAGVMQNPRHLVRRRGQEARLRCSPMKGHSHVYWYRQLPEEGLKFMVYLQKENIIDESGMPKERFSAEFPKEGPSILRIQQVVRGDSAAYFCASSPQTDSYEQYFGPGTRLTVT.

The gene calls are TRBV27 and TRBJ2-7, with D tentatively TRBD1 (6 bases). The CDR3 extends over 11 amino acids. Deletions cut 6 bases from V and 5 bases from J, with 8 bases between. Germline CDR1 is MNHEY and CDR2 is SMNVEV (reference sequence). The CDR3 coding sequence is TGTGCCAGCAGGGGGGCCCACGAGCAGTACTTC. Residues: CASRGAHEQYF.

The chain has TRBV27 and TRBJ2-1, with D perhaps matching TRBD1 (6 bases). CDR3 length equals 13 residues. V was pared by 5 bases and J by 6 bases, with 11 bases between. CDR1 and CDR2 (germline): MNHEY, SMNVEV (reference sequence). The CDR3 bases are TGTGCCAGCAGTGCCGACAGGACCAATGAGCAGTTCTTC. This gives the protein CASSADRTNEQFF.

The CDR3 spells CASSQVTSGSPRELFF. DNA for the CDR3: TGTGCCAGCAGCCAGGTGACTAGCGGGAGTCCCAGGGAGCTGTTTTTT. The V gene is TRBV4-2, the J gene TRBJ2-2; 12 nucleotides match TRBD2. J lost 9 bases, V lost 3 bases, and 8 bases had no gene match. The CDR3 is 16 amino acids. In germline, CDR1 is LGHNA, CDR2 YNFKEQ.

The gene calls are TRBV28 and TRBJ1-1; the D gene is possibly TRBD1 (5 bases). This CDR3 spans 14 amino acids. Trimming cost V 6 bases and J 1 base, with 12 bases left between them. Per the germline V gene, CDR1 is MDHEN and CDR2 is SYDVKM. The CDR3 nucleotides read TGTGCCAGCAGCCCAGGGCGTTGGAACACTGAAGCTTTCTTT. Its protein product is CASSPGRWNTEAFF.

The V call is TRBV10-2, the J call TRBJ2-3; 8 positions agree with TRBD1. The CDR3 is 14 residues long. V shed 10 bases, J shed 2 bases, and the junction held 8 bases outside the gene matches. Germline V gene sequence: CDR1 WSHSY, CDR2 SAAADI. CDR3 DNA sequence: TGCGCCACCATCCAGGGGGCCTTCACAGATACGCAGTATTTT. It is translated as CATIQGAFTDTQYF.

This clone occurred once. The CDR3 nucleotides are TGTGCCAGCAGTTACTCTTCGGACGTGGGCTTTGAAAAACTGTTTTTT. This encodes CASSYSSDVGFEKLFF. This chain links TRBV6-5 with TRBJ1-4, with unresolved D. Germline values: CDR1 MNHEY, CDR2 SVGAGI. The germline V and J ends were trimmed by 0 bases and 7 bases, with 15 bases remaining between them. This CDR3 is 16 amino acids long.

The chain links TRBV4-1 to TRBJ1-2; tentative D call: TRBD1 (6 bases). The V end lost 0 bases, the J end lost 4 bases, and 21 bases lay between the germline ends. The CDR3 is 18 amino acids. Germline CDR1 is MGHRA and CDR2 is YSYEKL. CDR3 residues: CASSQDPFTGNVLYGYTF. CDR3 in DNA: TGCGCCAGCAGCCAAGATCCCTTTACAGGGAATGTGCTCTATGGCTACACCTTC.

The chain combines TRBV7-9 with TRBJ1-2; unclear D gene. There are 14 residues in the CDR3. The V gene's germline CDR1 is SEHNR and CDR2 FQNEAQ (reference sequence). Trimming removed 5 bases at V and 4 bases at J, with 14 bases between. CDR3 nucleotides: TGTGCCAGCAGCCGATACACAGAGACCTATGGCTACACCTTC. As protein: CASSRYTETYGYTF.

The CDR3 DNA reads TGTGCCAGTACCCGAAGCGGGACCCGTTACGAGCAGTACTTC. It specifies CASTRSGTRYEQYF. The chain has TRBV19 and TRBJ2-7; 7 nucleotides agree with TRBD2. The CDR3 is 14 residues long. CDR1 LNHDA and CDR2 SQIVND come from the germline V gene (reference sequence). V lost 7 bases and J lost 4; bases outside the gene matches: 10.

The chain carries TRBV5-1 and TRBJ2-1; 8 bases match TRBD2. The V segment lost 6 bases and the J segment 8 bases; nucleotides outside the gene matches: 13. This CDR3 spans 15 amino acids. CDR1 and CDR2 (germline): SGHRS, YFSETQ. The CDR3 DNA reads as TGCGCCAGCACCCCCAGCGGGAGTGGGATGGATGAGCAGTTCTTC. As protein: CASTPSGSGMDEQFF.

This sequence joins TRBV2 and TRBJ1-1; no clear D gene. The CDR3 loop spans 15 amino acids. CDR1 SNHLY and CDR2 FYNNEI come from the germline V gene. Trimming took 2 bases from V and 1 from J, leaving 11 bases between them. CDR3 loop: CASSEMQVGNTEAFF. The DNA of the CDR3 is TGTGCCAGCAGTGAAATGCAGGTTGGGAACACTGAAGCTTTCTTT.

The CDR3 protein is CASSSGQGARGYTF. The CDR3 coding sequence is TGTGCCAGCAGCTCGGGACAGGGGGCGCGTGGCTACACCTTC. The chain recombines TRBV13 with TRBJ1-2; TRBD1 matches 12 bases. V lost 4 bases, J lost 7 bases, and 4 bases stayed unmatched. CDR1 and CDR2 (germline): PRHDT, FYEKMQ (reference sequence). This CDR3 has 14 amino acids.

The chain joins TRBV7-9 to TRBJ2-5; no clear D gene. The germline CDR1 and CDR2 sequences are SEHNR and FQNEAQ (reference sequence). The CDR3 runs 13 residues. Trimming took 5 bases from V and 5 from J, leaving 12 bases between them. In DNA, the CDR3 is TGTGCCAGCAGCCCCCCGTCCTTGGAGACCCAGTACTTC. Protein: CASSPPSLETQYF. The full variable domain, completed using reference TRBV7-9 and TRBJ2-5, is DTGVSQNPRHKITKRGQNVTFRCDPISEHNRLYWYRQTLGQGPEFLTYFQNEAQLEKSRLLSDRFSAERPKGSFSTLEIQRTEQGDSAMYLCASSPPSLETQYFGPGTRLLVL.

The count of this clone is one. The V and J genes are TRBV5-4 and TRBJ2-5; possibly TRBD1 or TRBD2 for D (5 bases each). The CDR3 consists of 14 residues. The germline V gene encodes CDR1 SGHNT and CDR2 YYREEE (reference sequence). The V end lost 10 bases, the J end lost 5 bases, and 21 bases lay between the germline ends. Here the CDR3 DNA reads TGTGCCGTAAGTTACTCCGGGACCGCGGAGACCCAGTACTTC. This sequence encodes CAVSYSGTAETQYF.

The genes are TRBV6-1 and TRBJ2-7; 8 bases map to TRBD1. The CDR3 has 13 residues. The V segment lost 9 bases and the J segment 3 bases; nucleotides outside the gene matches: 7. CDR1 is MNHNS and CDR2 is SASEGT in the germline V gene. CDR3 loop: CASTDRVHYEQYF. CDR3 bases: TGTGCCAGTACGGACAGGGTTCACTACGAGCAGTACTTC.

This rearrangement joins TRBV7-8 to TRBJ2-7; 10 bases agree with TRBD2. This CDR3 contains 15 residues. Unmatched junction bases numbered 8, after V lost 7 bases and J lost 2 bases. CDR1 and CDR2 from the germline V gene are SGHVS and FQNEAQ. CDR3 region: CASTPGLAAPYEQYF. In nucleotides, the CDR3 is TGTGCCAGCACCCCCGGACTAGCGGCCCCCTACGAGCAGTACTTC. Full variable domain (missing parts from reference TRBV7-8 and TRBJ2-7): GAGVSQSPRYKVAKRGQDVALRCDPISGHVSLFWYQQALGQGPEFLTYFQNEAQLDKSGLPSDRFFAERPEGSVSTLKIQRTQQEDSAVYLCASTPGLAAPYEQYFGPGTRLTVT.

CDR3 DNA sequence: TGTGCCAGCAGGGGACTAGCGGGAAACCCCAACGAGCAGTACTTC. Translating gives CASRGLAGNPNEQYF. The chain carries TRBV6-5 and TRBJ2-5; 13 nucleotides line up with TRBD2. The DNA end is a closer match to TRBJ2-7, so the J assignment may be wrong. CDR1 and CDR2 from the germline V gene are MNHEY and SVGAGI. CDR3 length: 15 amino acids.

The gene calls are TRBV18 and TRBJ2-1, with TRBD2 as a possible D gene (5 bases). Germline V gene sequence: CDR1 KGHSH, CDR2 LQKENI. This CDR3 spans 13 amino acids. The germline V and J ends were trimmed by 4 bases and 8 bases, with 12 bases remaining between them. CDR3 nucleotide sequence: TGTGCCAGCTCACGGGAGCGTAGGGATGAGCAGTTCTTC. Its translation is CASSRERRDEQFF.

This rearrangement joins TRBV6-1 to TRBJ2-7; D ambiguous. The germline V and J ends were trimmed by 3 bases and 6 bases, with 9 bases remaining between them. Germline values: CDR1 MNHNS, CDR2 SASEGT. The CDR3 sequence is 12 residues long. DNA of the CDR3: TGTGCCAGCAGTGAGCTAAGTGGCGAGCAGTACTTC. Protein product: CASSELSGEQYF.

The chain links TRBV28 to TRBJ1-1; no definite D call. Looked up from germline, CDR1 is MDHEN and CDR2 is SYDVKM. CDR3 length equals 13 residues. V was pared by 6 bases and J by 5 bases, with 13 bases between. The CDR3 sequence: CASSPSSGTEAFF. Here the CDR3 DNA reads TGTGCCAGCAGCCCTTCCAGCGGGACTGAAGCTTTCTTT.

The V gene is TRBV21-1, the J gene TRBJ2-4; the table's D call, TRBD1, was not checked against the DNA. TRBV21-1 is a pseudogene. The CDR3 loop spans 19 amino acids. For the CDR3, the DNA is TGTGCCAGCAGCAGGTCCACCGACAGGAGACTACTAGCCAAAAACATTCAGTACTTC. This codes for CASSRSTDRRLLAKNIQYF.

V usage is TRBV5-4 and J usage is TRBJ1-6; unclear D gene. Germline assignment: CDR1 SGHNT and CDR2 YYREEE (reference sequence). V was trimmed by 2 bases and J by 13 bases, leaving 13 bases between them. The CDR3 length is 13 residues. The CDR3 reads CASSFYPQRPLHF. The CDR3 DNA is TGTGCCAGCAGCTTTTATCCCCAGAGGCCCCTCCACTTT.

CDR3 DNA sequence: TGCGCCAGCCGCGAGGCCTACGAGCAGTACTTC. Translation gives CASREAYEQYF. V and J are TRBV5-1 and TRBJ2-7, with D unresolved. This CDR3 is built from 11 residues. V lost 7 bases, J lost 2 bases, and 7 bases lay in between. Per germline, CDR1 SGHRS and CDR2 YFSETQ.

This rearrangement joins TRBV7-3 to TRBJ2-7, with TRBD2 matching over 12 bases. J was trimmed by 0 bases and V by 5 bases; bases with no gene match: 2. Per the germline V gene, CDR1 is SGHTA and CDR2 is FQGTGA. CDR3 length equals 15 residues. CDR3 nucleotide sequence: TGTGCCAGCAGCCTAGCGGGAGGGAGCTCCTACGAGCAGTACTTC. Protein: CASSLAGGSSYEQYF. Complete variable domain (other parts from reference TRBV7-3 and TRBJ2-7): GAGVSQTPSNKVTEKGKYVELRCDPISGHTALYWYRQSLGQGPEFLIYFQGTGAADDSGLPNDRFFAVRPEGSVSTLKIQRTERGDSAVYLCASSLAGGSSYEQYFGPGTRLTVT.